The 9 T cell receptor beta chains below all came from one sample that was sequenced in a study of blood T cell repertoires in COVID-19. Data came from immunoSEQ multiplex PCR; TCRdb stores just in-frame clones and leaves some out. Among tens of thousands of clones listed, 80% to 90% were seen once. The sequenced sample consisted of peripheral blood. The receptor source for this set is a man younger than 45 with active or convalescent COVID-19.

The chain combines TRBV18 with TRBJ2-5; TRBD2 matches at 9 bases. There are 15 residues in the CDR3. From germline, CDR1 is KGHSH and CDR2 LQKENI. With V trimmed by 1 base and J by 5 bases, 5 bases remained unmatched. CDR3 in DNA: TGTGCCAGCTCACCACAGGCTAGCGGGGTTGAGACCCAGTACTTC. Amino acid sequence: CASSPQASGVETQYF.

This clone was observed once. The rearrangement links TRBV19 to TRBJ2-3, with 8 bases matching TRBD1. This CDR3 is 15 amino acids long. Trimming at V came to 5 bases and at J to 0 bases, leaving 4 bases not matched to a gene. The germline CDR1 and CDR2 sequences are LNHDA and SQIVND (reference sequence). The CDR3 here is CASSLDRASTDTQYF. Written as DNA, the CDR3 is TGTGCCAGTAGTTTGGACAGGGCGAGCACAGATACGCAGTATTTT. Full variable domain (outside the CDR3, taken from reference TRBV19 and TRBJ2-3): DGGITQSPKYLFRKEGQNVTLSCEQNLNHDAMYWYRQDPGQGLRLIYYSQIVNDFQKGDIAEGYSVSREKKESFPLTVTSAQKNPTAFYLCASSLDRASTDTQYFGPGTRLTVL.

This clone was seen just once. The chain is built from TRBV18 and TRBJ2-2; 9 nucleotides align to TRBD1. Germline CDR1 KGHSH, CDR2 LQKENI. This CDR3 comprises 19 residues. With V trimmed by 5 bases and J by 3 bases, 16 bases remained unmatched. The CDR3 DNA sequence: TGTGCCAGCTCAACTATAGTTCTCCGGGACAGGGCGGACACCGGGGAGCTGTTTTTT. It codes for CASSTIVLRDRADTGELFF.

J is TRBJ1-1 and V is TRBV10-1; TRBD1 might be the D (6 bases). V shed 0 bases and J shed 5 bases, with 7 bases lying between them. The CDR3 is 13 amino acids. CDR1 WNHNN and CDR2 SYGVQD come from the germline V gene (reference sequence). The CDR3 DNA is TGCGCCAGCAGTGAGTCGGGGGCGACTGAAGCTTTCTTT. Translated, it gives CASSESGATEAFF.

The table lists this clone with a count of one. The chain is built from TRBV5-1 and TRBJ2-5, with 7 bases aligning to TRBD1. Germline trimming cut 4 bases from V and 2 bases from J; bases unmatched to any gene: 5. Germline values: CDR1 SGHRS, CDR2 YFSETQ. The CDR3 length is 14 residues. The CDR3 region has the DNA TGCGCCAGCAGCACAGGGGCGGGTCAAGAGACCCAGTACTTC. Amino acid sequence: CASSTGAGQETQYF.

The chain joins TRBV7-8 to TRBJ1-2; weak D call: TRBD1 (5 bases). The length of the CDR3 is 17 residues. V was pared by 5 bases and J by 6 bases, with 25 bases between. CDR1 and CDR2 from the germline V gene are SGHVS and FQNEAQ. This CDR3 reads CASSGSLRGSGAHGYTF. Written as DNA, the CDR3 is TGTGCCAGCAGCGGAAGTCTCCGGGGGAGTGGGGCTCATGGCTACACCTTC.

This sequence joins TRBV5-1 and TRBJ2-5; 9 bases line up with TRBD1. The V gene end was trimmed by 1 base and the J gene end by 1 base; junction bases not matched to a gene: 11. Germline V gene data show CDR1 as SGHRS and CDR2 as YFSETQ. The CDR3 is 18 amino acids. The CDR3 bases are TGCGCCAGCAGCTTGTATGACCGGACAGGGGCCTTCCAAGAGACCCAGTACTTC. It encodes CASSLYDRTGAFQETQYF.

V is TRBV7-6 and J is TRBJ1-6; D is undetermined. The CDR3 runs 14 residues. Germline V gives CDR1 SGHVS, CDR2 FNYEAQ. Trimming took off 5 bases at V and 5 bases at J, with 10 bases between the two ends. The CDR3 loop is CASSGREHNSPLHF. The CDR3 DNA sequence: TGTGCCAGCAGCGGCCGGGAGCATAATTCACCCCTCCACTTT.

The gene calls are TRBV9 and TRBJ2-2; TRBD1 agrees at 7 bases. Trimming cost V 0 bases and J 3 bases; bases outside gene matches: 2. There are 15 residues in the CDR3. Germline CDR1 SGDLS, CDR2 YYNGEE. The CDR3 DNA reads TGTGCCAGCAGCGTAGCAGGGGGTCACACCGGGGAGCTGTTTTTT. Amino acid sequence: CASSVAGGHTGELFF.